Shown below are 10 T cell receptor beta chains from a single sample sequenced in a study of cytomegalovirus exposure and HLA in healthy donors. The data were produced by immunoSEQ multiplex PCR, yet TCRdb's version contains in-frame clones alone and is incomplete. The sample lists 130,000 to 150,000 clones; about four fifths were seen once. Material: PBMCs. These receptors all stem from a woman aged 25 to 45 in good health and CMV-seronegative.

V is TRBV27 and J is TRBJ2-7; perhaps TRBD1 as D (9 bases). This CDR3 has 18 amino acids. Germline V gene sequence: CDR1 MNHEY, CDR2 SMNVEV (reference sequence). V shed 6 bases and J shed 3 bases, with 27 bases lying between them. The CDR3 DNA reads TGTGCCAGCAGGAGAACAGGGGGCGGGACGGGGGGGCGCTACGAGCAGTACTTC. Translation gives CASRRTGGGTGGRYEQYF.

The chain recombines TRBV4-2 with TRBJ2-1, with 7 bases matching TRBD2. The CDR3 sequence is 15 residues long. Germline V gene data show CDR1 as LGHNA and CDR2 as YNFKEQ. Trimming cost V 4 bases and J 4 bases; bases outside gene matches: 7. DNA of the CDR3: TGTGCCAGCAGCCCGGGGGGTACTTCGTACAATGAGCAGTTCTTC. It yields the protein CASSPGGTSYNEQFF.

This chain uses TRBV6-9 with TRBJ1-3; unclear D gene. Trimming stripped 11 bases from V and 1 base from J, with 9 bases between. The CDR3 totals 12 residues. Per germline, CDR1 MNHGY and CDR2 SVAAGI. CDR3 protein: CAPSGSGNTIYF. DNA for the CDR3: TGTGCCCCCTCGGGGTCTGGAAACACCATATATTTT.

V and J are TRBV6-6 and TRBJ1-1, with D possibly being TRBD1 (5 bases). Germline CDR1 MNHNY, CDR2 SVGAGI (reference sequence). Trimming removed 8 bases from V and 1 base from J, with 11 bases in between. The CDR3 is made up of 13 amino acids. The CDR3 loop reads CASPRTPNTEAFF. CDR3 DNA: TGTGCCAGCCCCAGGACACCGAACACTGAAGCTTTCTTT.

This sequence joins TRBV30 and TRBJ1-1, with 9 nucleotides matching TRBD1. The germline gives CDR1 GTSNPN, CDR2 SVGIG (reference sequence). V was clipped by 2 bases and J by 4 bases; unmatched bases: 5. The CDR3 contains 14 residues. The CDR3 sequence: CAWSTGGMGTEAFF. The CDR3 nucleotides read TGTGCCTGGAGTACAGGGGGCATGGGCACTGAAGCTTTCTTT.

The genes are TRBV11-2 and TRBJ1-6, with 12 positions matching TRBD1. V lost 4 bases and J lost 9; bases outside the gene matches: 10. This CDR3 is built from 17 residues. Germline V gene sequence: CDR1 SGHAT, CDR2 FQNNGV. The CDR3 sequence is CASSSVVGQGAISPLHF. The CDR3 DNA is TGTGCCAGCAGCTCAGTTGTGGGACAGGGGGCTATTTCACCCCTCCACTTT. The full variable domain, rest sourced from reference TRBV11-2 and TRBJ1-6, is EAGVAQSPRYKIIEKRQSVAFWCNPISGHATLYWYQQILGQGPKLLIQFQNNGVVDDSQLPKDRFSAERLKGVDSTLKIQPAKLEDSAVYLCASSSVVGQGAISPLHFGNGTRLTVT.

This chain connects TRBV7-2 to TRBJ2-3; TRBD2 aligns across 8 bases. From germline, CDR1 is SGHTA and CDR2 FQGNSA. Trimming at V came to 3 bases and at J to 2 bases, leaving 1 base not matched to a gene. CDR3 size: 14 residues. For the CDR3, the DNA is TGTGCCAGCAGCTTCGGACTAGCCACAGATACGCAGTATTTT. It specifies CASSFGLATDTQYF.

This chain links TRBV28 with TRBJ1-5; D not certain. The V gene's germline CDR1 is MDHEN and CDR2 SYDVKM. The CDR3 is made up of 18 amino acids. The V and J ends lost 4 bases and 0 bases respectively, with 19 bases between them. The CDR3 loop is CASSSSRRGTNSNQPQHF. DNA of the CDR3: TGTGCCAGCAGTTCCAGTAGACGCGGCACTAATAGCAATCAGCCCCAGCATTTT.

The genes are TRBV5-6 and TRBJ1-2; no clear D gene. The CDR3 loop spans 14 amino acids. V was shortened by 5 bases and J by 8 bases, with 19 bases between the two germline ends. In germline, CDR1 is SGHDT, CDR2 YYEEEE. The CDR3 bases are TGTGCCAGCAGACCGGGAACGGGCGTTAGGGGCTACACCTTC. Translation gives CASRPGTGVRGYTF.

This chain links TRBV6-5 with TRBJ1-3, with TRBD1 matching over 9 bases. CDR1 is MNHEY and CDR2 is SVGAGI in the germline V gene. The V gene end was trimmed by 6 bases and the J gene end by 5 bases; junction bases not matched to a gene: 8. CDR3 length: 15 residues. The CDR3 DNA reads as TGTGCCAGCAGATCCACCGGGACAGGGAGAAACACCATATATTTT. Its translation is CASRSTGTGRNTIYF.